The sequence of this T cell receptor beta chain was determined in a study of response to subunit inactivated influenza vaccine. Study results and caveats: Each seasonal influenza vaccination, the authors suggested, recruits few new T cells.

A note on this clonotype: The antigen is undetermined.

Germline loops: CDR1 LGHDT, CDR2 YNNKEL (reference sequence). The V and J ends lost 4 bases and 5 bases respectively, with 19 bases between them. The CDR3 consists of 16 residues. From the RT-PCR reads, TCRdb called clonotypes with MiXCR, one entry per CDR3 protein. The table includes around 760,000 distinct CDR3 sequences, around 14% detected once. V usage is TRBV3-1 and J usage is TRBJ2-3; D unresolved. This clonotype was sampled from a middle-aged man who received an inactivated influenza vaccine. The specimen was PBMCs from blood, collected approximately 15 days before vaccination. Here the CDR3 reads CASSPPWDVLEDTQYF. The CDR3 coding sequence is TGTGCCAGCAGCCCCCCATGGGATGTTCTGGAAGATACGCAGTATTTT.